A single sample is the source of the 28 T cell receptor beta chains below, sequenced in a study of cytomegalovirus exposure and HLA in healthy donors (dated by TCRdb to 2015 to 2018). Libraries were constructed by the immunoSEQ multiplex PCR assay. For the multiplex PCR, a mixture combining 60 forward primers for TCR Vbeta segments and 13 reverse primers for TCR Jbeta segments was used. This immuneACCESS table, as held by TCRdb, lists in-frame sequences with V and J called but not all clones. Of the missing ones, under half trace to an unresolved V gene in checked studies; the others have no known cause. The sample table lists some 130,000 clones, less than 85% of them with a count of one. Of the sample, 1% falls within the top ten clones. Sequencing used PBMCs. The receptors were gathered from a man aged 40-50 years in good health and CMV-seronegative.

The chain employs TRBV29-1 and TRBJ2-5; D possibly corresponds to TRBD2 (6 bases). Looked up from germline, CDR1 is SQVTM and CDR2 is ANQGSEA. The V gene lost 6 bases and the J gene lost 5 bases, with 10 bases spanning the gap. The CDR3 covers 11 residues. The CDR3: CSVRLGETQYF. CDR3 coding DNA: TGCAGCGTCCGACTAGGGGAGACCCAGTACTTC. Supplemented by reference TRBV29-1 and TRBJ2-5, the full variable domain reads SAVISQKPSRDICQRGTSLTIQCQVDSQVTMMFWYRQQPGQSLTLIATANQGSEATYESGFVIDKFPISRPNLTFSTLTVSNMSPEDSSIYLCSVRLGETQYFGPGTRLLVL.

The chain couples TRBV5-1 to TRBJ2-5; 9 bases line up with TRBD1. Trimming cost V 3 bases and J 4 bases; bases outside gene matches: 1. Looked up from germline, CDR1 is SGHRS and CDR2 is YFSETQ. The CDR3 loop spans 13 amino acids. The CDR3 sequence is CASSSDRGETQYF. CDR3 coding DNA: TGCGCCAGCAGCTCGGACAGGGGAGAGACCCAGTACTTC.

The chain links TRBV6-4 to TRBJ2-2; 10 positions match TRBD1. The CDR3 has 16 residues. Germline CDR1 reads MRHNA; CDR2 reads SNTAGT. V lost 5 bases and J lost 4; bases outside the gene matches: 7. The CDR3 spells CASSHDRGLVTGELFF. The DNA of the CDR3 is TGTGCCAGCAGTCACGACAGGGGGCTAGTCACCGGGGAGCTGTTTTTT.

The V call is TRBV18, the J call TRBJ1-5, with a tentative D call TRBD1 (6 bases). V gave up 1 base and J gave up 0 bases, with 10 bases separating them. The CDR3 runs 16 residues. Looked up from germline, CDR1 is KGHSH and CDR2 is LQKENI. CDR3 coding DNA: TGTGCCAGCTCACCACTAGCAGGGGATAGCAATCAGCCCCAGCATTTT. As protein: CASSPLAGDSNQPQHF.

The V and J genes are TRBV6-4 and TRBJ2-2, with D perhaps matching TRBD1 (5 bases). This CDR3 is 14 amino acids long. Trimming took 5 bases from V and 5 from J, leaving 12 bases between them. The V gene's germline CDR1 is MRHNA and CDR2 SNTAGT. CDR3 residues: CASSPRAYTGELFF. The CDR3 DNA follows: TGTGCCAGCAGTCCCAGGGCGTATACCGGGGAGCTGTTTTTT.

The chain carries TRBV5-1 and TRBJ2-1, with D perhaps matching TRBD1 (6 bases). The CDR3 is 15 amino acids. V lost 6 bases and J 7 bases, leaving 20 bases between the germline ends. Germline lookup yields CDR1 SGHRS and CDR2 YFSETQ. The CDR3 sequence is CASKFQGPRGNEQFF. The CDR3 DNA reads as TGCGCCAGCAAATTCCAGGGCCCCAGGGGTAATGAGCAGTTCTTC.

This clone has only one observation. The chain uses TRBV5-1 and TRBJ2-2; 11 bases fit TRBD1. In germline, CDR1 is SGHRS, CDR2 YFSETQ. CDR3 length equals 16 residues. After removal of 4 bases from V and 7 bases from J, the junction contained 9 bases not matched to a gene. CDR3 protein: CASSLGQGASIGELFF. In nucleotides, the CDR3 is TGCGCCAGCAGCCTAGGACAGGGGGCGTCTATCGGGGAGCTGTTTTTT.

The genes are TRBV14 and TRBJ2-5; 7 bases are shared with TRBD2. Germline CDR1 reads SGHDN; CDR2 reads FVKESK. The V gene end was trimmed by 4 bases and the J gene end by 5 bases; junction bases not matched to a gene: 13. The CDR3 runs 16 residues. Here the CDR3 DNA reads TGTGCCAGCAGCCTATATACCGGGACTATACGGGAGACCCAGTACTTC. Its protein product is CASSLYTGTIRETQYF. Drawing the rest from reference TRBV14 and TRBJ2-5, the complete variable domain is EAGVTQFPSHSVIEKGQTVTLRCDPISGHDNLYWYRRVMGKEIKFLLHFVKESKQDESGMPNNRFLAERTGGTYSTLKVQPAELEDSGVYFCASSLYTGTIRETQYFGPGTRLLVL.

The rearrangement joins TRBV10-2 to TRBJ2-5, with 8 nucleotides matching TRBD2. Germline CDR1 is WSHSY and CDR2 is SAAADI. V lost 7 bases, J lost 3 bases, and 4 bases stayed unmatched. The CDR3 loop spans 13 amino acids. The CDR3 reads CASMSGSKETQYF. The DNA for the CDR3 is TGCGCCAGCATGAGCGGGAGTAAAGAGACCCAGTACTTC.

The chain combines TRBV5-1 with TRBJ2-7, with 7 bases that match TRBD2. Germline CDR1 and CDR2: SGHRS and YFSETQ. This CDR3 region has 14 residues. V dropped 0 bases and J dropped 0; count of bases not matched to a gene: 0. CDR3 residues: CASSLGTSSYEQYF. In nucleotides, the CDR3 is TGCGCCAGCAGCTTGGGGACTAGCTCCTACGAGCAGTACTTC. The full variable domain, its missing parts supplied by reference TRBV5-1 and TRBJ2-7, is KAGVTQTPRYLIKTRGQQVTLSCSPISGHRSVSWYQQTPGQGLQFLFEYFSETQRNKGNFPGRFSGRQFSNSRSEMNVSTLELGDSALYLCASSLGTSSYEQYFGPGTRLTVT.

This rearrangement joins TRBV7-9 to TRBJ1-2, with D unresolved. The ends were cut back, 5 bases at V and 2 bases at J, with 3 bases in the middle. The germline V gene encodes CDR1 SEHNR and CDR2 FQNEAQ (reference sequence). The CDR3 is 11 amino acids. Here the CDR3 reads CASSTNYGYTF. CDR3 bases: TGTGCCAGCAGCACAAACTATGGCTACACCTTC. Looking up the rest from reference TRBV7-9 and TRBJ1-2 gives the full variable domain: DTGVSQNPRHKITKRGQNVTFRCDPISEHNRLYWYRQTLGQGPEFLTYFQNEAQLEKSRLLSDRFSAERPKGSFSTLEIQRTEQGDSAMYLCASSTNYGYTFGSGTRLTVV.

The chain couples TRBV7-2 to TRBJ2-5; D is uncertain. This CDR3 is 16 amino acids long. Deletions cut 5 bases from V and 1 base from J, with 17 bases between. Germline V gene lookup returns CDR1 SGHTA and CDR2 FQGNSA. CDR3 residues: CASSPPWAGFQETQYF. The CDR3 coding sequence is TGTGCCAGCAGCCCACCTTGGGCAGGCTTCCAAGAGACCCAGTACTTC.

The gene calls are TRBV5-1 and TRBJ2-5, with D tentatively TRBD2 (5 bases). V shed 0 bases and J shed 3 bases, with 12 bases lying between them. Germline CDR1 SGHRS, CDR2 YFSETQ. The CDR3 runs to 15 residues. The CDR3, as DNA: TGCGCCAGCAGCTTGGGGGCGGGTAGTGAAGAGACCCAGTACTTC. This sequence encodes CASSLGAGSEETQYF.

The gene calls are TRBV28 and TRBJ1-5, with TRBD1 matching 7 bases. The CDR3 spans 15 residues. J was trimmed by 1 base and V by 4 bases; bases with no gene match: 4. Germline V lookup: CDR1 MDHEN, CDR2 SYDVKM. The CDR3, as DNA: TGTGCCAGCAGTTACGACAGGGACAGCAATCAGCCCCAGCATTTT. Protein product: CASSYDRDSNQPQHF.

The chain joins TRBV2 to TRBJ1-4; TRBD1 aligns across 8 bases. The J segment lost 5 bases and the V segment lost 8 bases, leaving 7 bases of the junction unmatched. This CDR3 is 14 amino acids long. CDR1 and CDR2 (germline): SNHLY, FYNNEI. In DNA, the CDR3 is TGTGCCAGCCAAAGGACAGGGAAGAATGAAAAACTGTTTTTT. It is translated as CASQRTGKNEKLFF.

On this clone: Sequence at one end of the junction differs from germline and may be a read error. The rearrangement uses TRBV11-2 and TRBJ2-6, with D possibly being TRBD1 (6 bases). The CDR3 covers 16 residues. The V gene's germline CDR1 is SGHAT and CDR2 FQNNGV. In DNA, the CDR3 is TGTGCCAGCAGCATAGACAGGATCTCTGGGGCCAACGTCCTGACTTTC. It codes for CASSIDRISGANVLTF.

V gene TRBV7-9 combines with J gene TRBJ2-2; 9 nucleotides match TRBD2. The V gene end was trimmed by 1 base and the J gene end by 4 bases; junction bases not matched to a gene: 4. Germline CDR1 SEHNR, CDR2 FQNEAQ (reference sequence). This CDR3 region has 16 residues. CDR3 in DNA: TGTGCCAGCAGCTTAGGTAGCGGGAGTGGCACCGGGGAGCTGTTTTTT. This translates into CASSLGSGSGTGELFF.

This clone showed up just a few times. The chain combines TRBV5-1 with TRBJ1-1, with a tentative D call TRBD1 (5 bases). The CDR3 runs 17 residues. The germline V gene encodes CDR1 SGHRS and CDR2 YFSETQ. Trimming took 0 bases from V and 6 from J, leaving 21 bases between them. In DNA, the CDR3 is TGCGCCAGCAGCTTGGGCTCGACGGTAGGGGTTGAGGCTGAAGCTTTCTTT. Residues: CASSLGSTVGVEAEAFF.

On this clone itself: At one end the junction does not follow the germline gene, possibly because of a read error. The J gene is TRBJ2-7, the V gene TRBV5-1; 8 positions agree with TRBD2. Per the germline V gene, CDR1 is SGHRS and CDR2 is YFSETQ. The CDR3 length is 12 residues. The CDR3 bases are TGCGCCAGCAGCTTGGTGGAGCGGGAGCTGCACTTC. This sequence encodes CASSLVERELHF. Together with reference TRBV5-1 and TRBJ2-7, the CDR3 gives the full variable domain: KAGVTQTPRYLIKTRGQQVTLSCSPISGHRSVSWYQQTPGQGLQFLFEYFSETQRNKGNFPGRFSGRQFSNSRSEMNVSTLELGDSALYLCASSLVERELHFGPGTRLTVT.

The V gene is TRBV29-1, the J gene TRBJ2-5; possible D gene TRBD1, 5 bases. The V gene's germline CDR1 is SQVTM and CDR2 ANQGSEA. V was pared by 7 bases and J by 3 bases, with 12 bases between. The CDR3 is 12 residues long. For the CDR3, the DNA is TGCAGCGGGGTCACAGGAGAAGAGACCCAGTACTTC. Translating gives CSGVTGEETQYF.

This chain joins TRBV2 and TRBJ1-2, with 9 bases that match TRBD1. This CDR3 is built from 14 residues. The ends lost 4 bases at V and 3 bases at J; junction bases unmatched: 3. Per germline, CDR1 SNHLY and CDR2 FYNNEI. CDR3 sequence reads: CASSAQGADYGYTF. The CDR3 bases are TGTGCCAGCAGTGCACAGGGGGCCGACTATGGCTACACCTTC.

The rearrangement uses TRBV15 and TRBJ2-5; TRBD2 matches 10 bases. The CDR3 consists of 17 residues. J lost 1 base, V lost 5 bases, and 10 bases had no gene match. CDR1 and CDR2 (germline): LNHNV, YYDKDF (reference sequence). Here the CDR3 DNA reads TGTGCCACCAGCCGGGGGGCGACTAGCGGGCCCCAAGAGACCCAGTACTTC. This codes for CATSRGATSGPQETQYF.

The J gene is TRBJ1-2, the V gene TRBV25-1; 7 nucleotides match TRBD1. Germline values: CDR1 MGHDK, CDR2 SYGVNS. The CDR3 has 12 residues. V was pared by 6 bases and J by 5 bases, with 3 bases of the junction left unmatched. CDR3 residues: CASSWTGYGYTF. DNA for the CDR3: TGTGCCAGCAGCTGGACAGGATATGGCTACACCTTC.

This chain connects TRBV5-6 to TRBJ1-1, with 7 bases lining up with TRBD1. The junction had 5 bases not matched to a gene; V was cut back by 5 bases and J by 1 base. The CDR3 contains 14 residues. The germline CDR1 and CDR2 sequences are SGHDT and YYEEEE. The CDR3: CASSLGQANTEAFF. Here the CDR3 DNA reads TGTGCCAGCAGTCTCGGACAGGCGAACACTGAAGCTTTCTTT.

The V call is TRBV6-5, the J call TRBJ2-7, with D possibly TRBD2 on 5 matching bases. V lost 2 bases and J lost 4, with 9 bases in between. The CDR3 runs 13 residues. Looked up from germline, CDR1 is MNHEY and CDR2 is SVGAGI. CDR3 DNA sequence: TGTGCCAGCAGTTACGGGCGGGCTTACGAGCAGTACTTC. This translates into CASSYGRAYEQYF.

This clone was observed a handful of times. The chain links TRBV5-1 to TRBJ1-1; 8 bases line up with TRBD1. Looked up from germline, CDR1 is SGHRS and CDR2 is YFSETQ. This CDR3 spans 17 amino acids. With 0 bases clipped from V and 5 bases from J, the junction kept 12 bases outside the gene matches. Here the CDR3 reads CASSLAPGGDIVTEAFF. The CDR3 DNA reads TGCGCCAGCAGCTTGGCCCCAGGGGGCGATATTGTTACTGAAGCTTTCTTT.

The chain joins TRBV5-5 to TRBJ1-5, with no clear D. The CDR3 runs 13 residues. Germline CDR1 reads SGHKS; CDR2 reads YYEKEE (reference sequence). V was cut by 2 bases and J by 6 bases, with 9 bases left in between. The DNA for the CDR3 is TGTGCCAGCAGCTTCCTGGAGACTCAGCCCCAGCATTTT. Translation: CASSFLETQPQHF.

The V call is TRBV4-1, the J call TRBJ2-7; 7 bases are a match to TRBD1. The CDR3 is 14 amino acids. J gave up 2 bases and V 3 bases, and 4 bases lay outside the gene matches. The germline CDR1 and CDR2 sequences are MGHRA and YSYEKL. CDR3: CASSHLGQTYEQYF. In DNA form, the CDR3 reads TGCGCCAGCAGCCACCTGGGACAGACCTACGAGCAGTACTTC.